This paragraph reports one T cell receptor (beta chain). What it recognizes is unknown. The source of the sample is a study of CD8 T cells in Susac syndrome. General study points: The CD4+ T cell repertoire of patients with Susac syndrome showed no detectable clonal expansion.

Reverse transcription of about 0.45 to 1 ug RNA was performed with random hexamers. With immunoSEQ multiplex PCR, TCR beta CDR3 was amplified across 54 Vbeta and 13 Jbeta. TCRdb re-derived calls from the immunoSEQ multiplex PCR reads in MiXCR, one entry per CDR3 protein. Of approximately 190,000 distinct CDR3 sequences in the sample, 90% to 96% are singletons; the top ten hold approximately 0.1%. The study sequenced TCR beta in blood CD8+ and CD4+ T cells. The CD8+ and CD4+ T cells were isolated magnetically using a negative isolation approach, whereas the TEMRA cells were enriched by FACS. Trimming cost V 2 bases and J 6 bases, with 9 bases left between them. Germline V gene data show CDR1 as SGHTA and CDR2 as FQGNSA. This CDR3 has 13 amino acids.

Material for sequencing was CD4+ T cells from PBMCs. The chain uses TRBV7-2 and TRBJ2-3; a weak D match, TRBD2 (5 bases). The TCR originated in a human donor with Susac syndrome. The chain's CDR3 is CASSLTGSDTQYF. The CDR3 region has the DNA TGTGCCAGCAGCTTAACGGGGTCGGATACGCAGTATTTT.